These T cell receptor beta chains were read from a single sample in a study of CD8 T cells in Susac syndrome. TCRdb independently ran MiXCR on the immunoSEQ multiplex PCR reads; one entry per CDR3 protein. The sample yields about 200,000 distinct CDR3 sequences, approximately 95% seen once. The material sequenced was CD4+ T cells from PBMCs. These receptors were taken from a human donor in good health. Both conserved end residues are part of each CDR3. A D gene is named only where the DNA matches it firmly. Not every row has a clone size; where given, it reads once, few, many or a size class.

CDR3 DNA	CDR3 protein	V gene	D gene	clone size	J gene
TGCGCCAGCAGCTTCTTCCCGGGGGCTCGCTACGAGCAGTACTTC	CASSFFPGARYEQYF	TRBV5-1	-	-	TRBJ2-7
TGTGCCAGCAGCTTAATGGGGGCGCAGTATGGCTACACCTTC	CASSLMGAQYGYTF	TRBV7-2	-	-	TRBJ1-2
TGTGCCAGCAGCCTCCTCGGACAGGGGACAAATGGCTACACCTTC	CASSLLGQGTNGYTF	TRBV6-2/TRBV6-3	TRBD1	-	TRBJ1-2
TGTGCCTCCTGCCAGGGCAGGGCCAATTCACCCCTCCACTTT	CASCQGRANSPLHF	TRBV7-9	-	once	TRBJ1-6
TGTGCCAGCAGCGCCAGGGAACAGATTTATATCGAGCAGTTCTTC	CASSAREQIYIEQFF	TRBV9	-	-	TRBJ2-1
TGTGCCAGCAGTTACTCGGCGGGGTATCCAGGAGCGACCCAGTACTTC	CASSYSAGYPGATQYF	TRBV6-2/TRBV6-3	-	-	TRBJ2-5
TGTGCCAGCAGGACAGGGGTCAATGGCTACACCTTC	CASRTGVNGYTF	TRBV12-3/TRBV12-4	TRBD1	-	TRBJ1-2
TGTGCCTGGAGTGTCCTCGATACGCAGTATTTT	CAWSVLDTQYF	TRBV30	-	-	TRBJ2-3
TGCAGCGTTGAAGCTCAGGACTATGGCTACACCTTC	CSVEAQDYGYTF	TRBV29-1	-	-	TRBJ1-2
TGCAGTGCACCCGGGGCCTCATGGGAGACCCAGTACTTC	CSAPGASWETQYF	TRBV20-1	-	-	TRBJ2-5
TGTGCCAGCAGTCAGCCCAACTATGGCTACACCTTC	CASSQPNYGYTF	TRBV2	-	-	TRBJ1-2
TGTGCCACCAGCCGAGTCGGGGGATACACTGAAGCTTTCTTT	CATSRVGGYTEAFF	TRBV15	-	-	TRBJ1-1
TGCAGTGCGGGTGAATACTCCGGACTGTTTTTT	CSAGEYSGLFF	TRBV20-1	-	-	TRBJ1-4
TGCAGTGCTACACAGGGGTCCCACGAGCAGTACTTC	CSATQGSHEQYF	TRBV20-1	TRBD1	-	TRBJ2-7
TGTGCCAGCTCACGGGAGGGCGCGAACACCGGGGAGCTGTTTTTT	CASSREGANTGELFF	TRBV18	TRBD2	once	TRBJ2-2
TGTGCCAGCTCCGGGGGTGACTATGGCTACACCTTC	CASSGGDYGYTF	TRBV18	-	-	TRBJ1-2
TGTGCCAGCAGCTCAGATGGAGGGAGCAATCAGCCCCAGCATTTT	CASSSDGGSNQPQHF	TRBV7-9	-	-	TRBJ1-5
TGCGCCAGCACCGAGAACTCTGGGGCCAACGTCCTGACTTTC	CASTENSGANVLTF	TRBV5-1	-	-	TRBJ2-6
TGCAGTGCTATGGAACAGGGGGGAACAGATACGCAGTATTTT	CSAMEQGGTDTQYF	TRBV20-1	TRBD1	-	TRBJ2-3
TGTGCCAGCAGCGGACAGCCAAATGAAAAACTGTTTTTT	CASSGQPNEKLFF	TRBV9	-	-	TRBJ1-4
TGTGCCAGCAGTACCCGGGACAGCTCCTACGAGCAGTACTTC	CASSTRDSSYEQYF	TRBV27	TRBD1	once	TRBJ2-7
TGTGCCAGCAGCTTGATTGAGGGGGCAGGCCACTATGGCTACACCTTC	CASSLIEGAGHYGYTF	TRBV5-6	TRBD1	once	TRBJ1-2
TGTGCCAGCAGTAAGACAGGGCAATATAATTCACCCCTCCACTTT	CASSKTGQYNSPLHF	TRBV12-3/TRBV12-4	TRBD1	-	TRBJ1-6
TGTGCCAGCAGCCCCGGAGATGGAGGCACTGAAGCTTTCTTT	CASSPGDGGTEAFF	TRBV12-3/TRBV12-4	-	-	TRBJ1-1
TGTGCCAGCAGTTTAACGGGGGGCCGGATTGGCGCTTTCTTT	CASSLTGGRIGAFF	TRBV12-3/TRBV12-4	-	-	TRBJ1-1
TGTGCCAGCAGCGCCAGACGGGACACTGAAGCTTTCTTT	CASSARRDTEAFF	TRBV9	-	-	TRBJ1-1
TGTGCCACCAGTGACAACTTAGCGGGAGACACAGATACGCAGTATTTT	CATSDNLAGDTDTQYF	TRBV24-1	TRBD2	-	TRBJ2-3
TGCAGCGTTGAAGGGACAGACCAAGAGACCCAGTACTTC	CSVEGTDQETQYF	TRBV29-1	-	-	TRBJ2-5
TGCGCCAGCAATGAAAACGGTAGCTCCTACAATGAGCAGTTCTTC	CASNENGSSYNEQFF	TRBV4-3	-	-	TRBJ2-1
TGTGCCAGCTCACCACAGGGAGTACAGAACACTGAAGCTTTCTTT	CASSPQGVQNTEAFF	TRBV18	-	-	TRBJ1-1
TGTGCCATCAGTGATAGGGCTAGCGAGTACAATGAGCAGTTCTTC	CAISDRASEYNEQFF	TRBV10-3	-	-	TRBJ2-1
TGTGCCAGCCAAGTTATCGGAGGGCGAGGGAACACTGAAGCTTTCTTT	CASQVIGGRGNTEAFF	TRBV6-5	-	-	TRBJ1-1
TGTGCCAGCAGCTTAGTGGCTAGCGGGGAAGAGACCCAGTACTTC	CASSLVASGEETQYF	TRBV7-2	TRBD2	-	TRBJ2-5
TGTGCCAGCCAGGAGTTTAGCAATCAGCCCCAGCATTTT	CASQEFSNQPQHF	TRBV12-3/TRBV12-4	-	-	TRBJ1-5
TGCGCCAGCAGCCAAGATGGGACAGGGTCGGGTGAGACCCAGTACTTC	CASSQDGTGSGETQYF	TRBV4-1	TRBD1	-	TRBJ2-5
TGTGCCAGCAGCATACTGGGAACCGTAGTAGATACGCAGTATTTT	CASSILGTVVDTQYF	TRBV12-3/TRBV12-4	-	-	TRBJ2-3
TGTGCCAGCGGGGGACAGGGGACATCACCCCTCCACTTT	CASGGQGTSPLHF	TRBV6-1	TRBD1	-	TRBJ1-6
TGCAGCGTTGAGGCCAGGATAAATGAGCAGTTCTTC	CSVEARINEQFF	TRBV29-1	-	-	TRBJ2-1
TGCAGTGCTCAGGATGGGGCGGTTAACACAGATACGCAGTATTTT	CSAQDGAVNTDTQYF	TRBV20-1	-	-	TRBJ2-3
TGCAGTGCTGGCCACGCCGAGACCCAGTACTTC	CSAGHAETQYF	TRBV20-1	-	-	TRBJ2-5
TGTGCCTACACACAGGGTCCCCAGGTCGCAGATACGCAGTATTTT	CAYTQGPQVADTQYF	TRBV30	-	once	TRBJ2-3
TGTGCCAGCAGTTACTCAGGTCTAGCGGGAGTGTGGAATGAGCAGTTCTTC	CASSYSGLAGVWNEQFF	TRBV6-5	TRBD2	-	TRBJ2-1
TGTGCCAGTAAGGACAGGGATAATCAGCCCCAGCATTTT	CASKDRDNQPQHF	TRBV19	TRBD1	-	TRBJ1-5
TGTGCCAGCTCACCACCGGGCAGGGTAGGAACAGATACGCAGTATTTT	CASSPPGRVGTDTQYF	TRBV18	-	-	TRBJ2-3
TGTGCCAGTAGTATTCGGCAGGACCTCGGAGGAGAGACCCAGTACTTC	CASSIRQDLGGETQYF	TRBV19	-	-	TRBJ2-5
TGTGCCACCAGCAGAGATCGGACACAAAAGGACCAGCCCCAGCATTTT	CATSRDRTQKDQPQHF	TRBV15	-	-	TRBJ1-5
TGCAGCGTCGGGGCGTCGGGAGGGCACGCTGAAGCTTTCTTT	CSVGASGGHAEAFF	TRBV29-1	-	-	TRBJ1-1
TGTGCCAGCAGCAGGTCAGACCAAGGGCCCCAGCATTTT	CASSRSDQGPQHF	TRBV7-9	-	-	TRBJ1-5
TGCAGTGCTGCCAAGAGCTCTGGGGCCAACGTCCTGACTTTC	CSAAKSSGANVLTF	TRBV20-1	-	-	TRBJ2-6
TGTGCCAGCAGCCAGGCGTCCGGGGCCCGGGCTTTCTTT	CASSQASGARAFF	TRBV14	-	-	TRBJ1-1
TGCAGTGCTAGAGATCAGGTGCTAGCGGGGGGGACTGAGCAGTTCTTC	CSARDQVLAGGTEQFF	TRBV20-1	TRBD2	-	TRBJ2-1
TGTGCCAGCAGCGTAGACATGGGGAACACTGAAGCTTTCTTT	CASSVDMGNTEAFF	TRBV9	-	-	TRBJ1-1
TGTGCCAGCAGCCAAACGGGGAAACCGAACACTGAAGCTTTCTTT	CASSQTGKPNTEAFF	TRBV3-1	-	-	TRBJ1-1
TGCAGCGTCGCATCGGCGCAATTGAACACTGAAGCTTTCTTT	CSVASAQLNTEAFF	TRBV29-1	-	-	TRBJ1-1